One and the same sample provided the 11 T cell receptor beta chains below, sequenced in a study of T-cell memory formation after mild COVID-19. Each CDR3 protein gets one entry after TCRdb re-called the 5' RACE reads with MiXCR. The table lists 140,000 or so distinct CDR3 sequences, 15% to 20% of them singletons, with approximately 2% in the top ten. Sequenced sample: PBMCs or a T cell subset sorted from them (not recorded which). These receptors all stem from an adult woman who had mild COVID-19 (a few samples of this study predate the infection). Cell type and time point are not known.

CDR3 sequence: CASSQGNGGIETQYF. CDR3 nucleotides: TGCGCCAGCAGCCAAGGGAACGGGGGGATAGAGACCCAGTACTTC. J is TRBJ2-5 and V is TRBV4-1, with 7 bases fitting TRBD2. Losses at the gene ends were 1 base for V and 4 bases for J; bases not matched to a gene: 6. In germline, CDR1 is MGHRA, CDR2 YSYEKL. This CDR3 has 15 amino acids.

The chain employs TRBV25-1 and TRBJ2-6; D is uncertain. In germline, CDR1 is MGHDK, CDR2 SYGVNS. The CDR3 is 15 residues long. V shed 2 bases and J shed 1 base, with 6 bases lying between them. As DNA, the CDR3 is TGTGCCAGCAGTGAAAGTATTTCTGGGGCCAACGTCCTGACTTTC. Protein product: CASSESISGANVLTF.

The chain combines TRBV6-1 with TRBJ2-3, with D uncertain. Germline CDR1 MNHNS, CDR2 SASEGT. V was pared by 2 bases and J by 4 bases, with 7 bases between. This CDR3 region has 13 residues. This CDR3 reads CASSEKIADTQYF. In nucleotides, the CDR3 is TGTGCCAGCAGTGAAAAGATCGCAGATACGCAGTATTTT.

V and J are TRBV5-5 and TRBJ2-5; tentatively, D is TRBD1 or TRBD2 (6 bases each). V was cut by 3 bases and J by 4 bases, with 13 bases left in between. Germline CDR1 SGHKS, CDR2 YYEKEE (reference sequence). The CDR3 loop spans 14 amino acids. The CDR3 reads CASSSLGGGETQYF. The CDR3 nucleotides read TGTGCCAGCAGCTCCCTCGGGGGCGGAGAGACCCAGTACTTC.

The sample holds a few counts of this clonotype. The chain combines TRBV20-1 with TRBJ2-7; D is undetermined. From germline, CDR1 is DFQATT and CDR2 SNEGSKA (reference sequence). Trimming pared 5 bases from V and 5 bases from J, leaving 7 bases between. The CDR3 runs to 10 residues. The CDR3: CSASSHEQYF. The CDR3 coding sequence is TGCAGTGCTTCGAGTCACGAGCAGTACTTC.

This clonotype was detected only once. In DNA form, the CDR3 reads TGTGCCATCAGTGAGCCCGGGGGTGGTGAAAAACTGTTTTTT. This codes for CAISEPGGGEKLFF. This chain connects TRBV10-3 to TRBJ1-4; D possibly corresponds to TRBD1 (5 bases). V was trimmed by 2 bases and J by 7 bases, leaving 11 bases between them. CDR3 length: 14 amino acids. Germline V gives CDR1 ENHRY, CDR2 SYGVKD.

The V gene is TRBV2, the J gene TRBJ2-6; tentative D call: TRBD2 (5 bases). The CDR3 loop spans 15 amino acids. Germline V gene lookup returns CDR1 SNHLY and CDR2 FYNNEI. V lost 4 bases and J 2 bases, leaving 9 bases between the germline ends. The CDR3 spells CASSVGGAGANVLTF. DNA of the CDR3: TGTGCCAGCAGTGTTGGAGGCGCTGGGGCCAACGTCCTGACTTTC.

The gene calls are TRBV6-1 and TRBJ2-1, with 11 bases matching TRBD1. V lost 6 bases, J lost 3 bases, and 4 bases stayed unmatched. Germline values: CDR1 MNHNS, CDR2 SASEGT. The CDR3 extends over 15 amino acids. This CDR3 is CASSQGTGGYNEQFF. DNA of the CDR3: TGTGCCAGCAGCCAAGGGACAGGGGGCTACAATGAGCAGTTCTTC.

The rearrangement joins TRBV12-3 or TRBV12-4 to TRBJ2-1, with 9 nucleotides matching TRBD1. The CDR3 covers 13 residues. V lost 6 bases to trimming and J lost 7 bases; unmatched junction nucleotides: 4. The CDR3 DNA sequence: TGTGCCAGCAGGACAGGGGGGGAGAATGAGCAGTTCTTC. It is translated as CASRTGGENEQFF.

The rearrangement links TRBV6-5 to TRBJ2-7, with TRBD2 matching 9 bases. Germline CDR1 is MNHEY and CDR2 is SVGAGI. The CDR3 is 13 amino acids. J gave up 8 bases and V 5 bases, and 7 bases lay outside the gene matches. The chain's CDR3 is CASSLSGGRKQYF. As DNA, the CDR3 is TGTGCCAGCAGTCTTAGCGGGGGCAGGAAGCAGTACTTC.

V gene TRBV12-3 or TRBV12-4 combines with J gene TRBJ1-1; TRBD1 aligns across 7 bases. The CDR3 consists of 13 residues. Trimming at V came to 8 bases and at J to 8 bases, leaving 11 bases not matched to a gene. The CDR3 nucleotides are TGTGCCAGCCACCGGGACAGTCTCTTCGAAGCTTTCTTT. Translation: CASHRDSLFEAFF.